Listed below are T cell receptor beta chains from one sample, sequenced in a study of shared clonotypes between healthy human individuals. Profiled with immunoSEQ multiplex PCR; TCRdb holds only in-frame clones, not every one. Of roughly 2.2 million clones in the sample, roughly 90% were seen once. Sequencing was done on a sample of naive CD4+ T cells from PBMCs. All receptors derive from a young man in good health. Some clones in this sample may be carry-over from other donors' samples. CDR3s include the opening cysteine and the closing phenylalanine or tryptophan. A D gene is named only where the DNA matches it firmly. Clone size is shown for a subset of rows, as once, few, many or a class of expanded clone.

clone size	D gene	V gene	J gene	CDR3 protein	CDR3 DNA
few	NA	TRBV9	TRBJ1-1	CASSVDPGEDTEAFF	TGTGCCAGCAGCGTAGATCCAGGGGAGGACACTGAAGCTTTCTTT
NA	NA	TRBV5-4	TRBJ2-5	CASSEGRFETQYF	TGTGCCAGCAGTGAGGGCCGCTTTGAGACCCAGTACTTC
NA	NA	TRBV6-6	TRBJ2-7	CASSYYGSIPYEQYF	TGTGCCAGCAGTTACTACGGGAGCATCCCCTACGAGCAGTACTTC
NA	TRBD1	TRBV6-6	TRBJ2-7	CASSRPGGYEQYF	TGTGCCAGCTCCCGGCCAGGGGGCTACGAGCAGTACTTC
NA	NA	TRBV18	TRBJ2-3	CASSPPAGRSTDTQYF	TGTGCCAGCTCACCACCGGCGGGACGGAGCACAGATACGCAGTATTTT
once	NA	TRBV28	TRBJ2-3	CASTGSERDTQYF	TGTGCCAGCACCGGGAGTGAGCGAGATACGCAGTATTTT
NA	NA	TRBV28	TRBJ1-1	CASSLGKEAFF	TGTGCCAGCAGTTTGGGGAAGGAAGCTTTCTTT
NA	NA	TRBV30	TRBJ1-4	CAWSGNFGSKLFF	TGTGCCTGGAGTGGCAACTTCGGTTCAAAACTGTTTTTT
NA	NA	TRBV6-5	TRBJ2-1	CASSYSWGAAYNEQFF	TGTGCCAGCAGTTACTCGTGGGGGGCGGCCTACAATGAGCAGTTCTTC
NA	TRBD1	TRBV9	TRBJ1-5	CASSPTGALQPQHF	TGTGCCAGCAGCCCTACAGGGGCCCTTCAGCCCCAGCATTTT
NA	TRBD2	TRBV10-3	TRBJ2-2	CAISELAGDNTGELFF	TGTGCCATCAGTGAACTAGCGGGAGATAACACCGGGGAGCTGTTTTTT
once	NA	TRBV5-4	TRBJ2-2	CASSLGGNTGELFF	TGTGCCAGCAGCTTAGGGGGGAACACCGGGGAGCTGTTTTTT
once	NA	TRBV4-1	TRBJ1-1	CASSQVNREKAEAFF	TGCGCCAGCAGCCAAGTGAACAGGGAGAAGGCTGAAGCTTTCTTT
NA	NA	TRBV30	TRBJ2-2	CAWRPNTGELFF	TGTGCCTGGAGGCCTAACACCGGGGAGCTGTTTTTT
NA	NA	TRBV6-1	TRBJ2-1	CASRRTGGGNEQFF	TGTGCCAGCAGGCGCACAGGGGGGGGCAATGAGCAGTTCTTC
NA	TRBD1	TRBV11-1	TRBJ1-2	CASSPGQGAYGYTF	TGTGCCAGCAGCCCGGGACAGGGGGCCTATGGCTACACCTTC
NA	NA	TRBV7-9	TRBJ2-1	CASSLAGGEQFF	TGTGCCAGCAGCTTAGCGGGAGGTGAGCAGTTCTTC
NA	TRBD2	TRBV4-2	TRBJ2-1	CASSQDPPTSGRAVYNEQFF	TGTGCCAGCAGCCAAGATCCTCCAACTAGCGGGAGGGCCGTCTACAATGAGCAGTTCTTC
NA	NA	TRBV9	TRBJ2-1	CASSVIGGYNEQFF	TGTGCCAGCAGCGTGATTGGCGGATACAATGAGCAGTTCTTC
once	TRBD2	TRBV5-6	TRBJ2-3	CASSLAGRPDTQYF	TGTGCCAGCAGCTTGGCCGGGAGGCCAGATACGCAGTATTTT
NA	TRBD1	TRBV18	TRBJ1-5	CASSRGTGNQPQHF	TGTGCCAGCTCCCGGGGGACAGGCAATCAGCCCCAGCATTTT
NA	NA	TRBV30	TRBJ1-2	CAWASASGAQGYTF	TGTGCCTGGGCCTCAGCAAGCGGAGCTCAAGGCTACACCTTC
once	NA	TRBV19	TRBJ2-7	CASSMWVGPYEQYF	TGTGCCAGTAGTATGTGGGTCGGTCCCTACGAGCAGTACTTC
NA	TRBD1	TRBV28	TRBJ2-7	CASSQGQSSYEQYF	TGTGCCAGCAGCCAGGGACAGTCCTCCTACGAGCAGTACTTC
NA	NA	TRBV2	TRBJ1-4	CASSGSELFF	TGTGCCAGCAGTGGGTCAGAACTGTTTTTT
NA	NA	TRBV25-1	TRBJ1-1	CASSESDRRTEAFF	TGTGCCAGCAGTGAATCGGACAGAAGGACTGAAGCTTTCTTT
NA	NA	TRBV27	TRBJ1-5	CASSFNRGNQPQHF	TGTGCCAGCAGTTTTAACAGGGGCAATCAGCCCCAGCATTTT
NA	NA	TRBV6-1	TRBJ2-7	CASSEGPAYEQYF	TGTGCCAGCAGTGAGGGGCCTGCCTACGAGCAGTACTTC
NA	TRBD1	TRBV10-1	TRBJ2-7	CASSGPGGYEQYF	TGCGCCAGCAGTGGTCCAGGGGGCTACGAGCAGTACTTC
NA	TRBD1	TRBV6-5	TRBJ1-5	CASSRRDSSYEPQHF	TGTGCCAGCAGCCGCAGGGACAGCTCCTATGAGCCCCAGCATTTT
once	TRBD2	TRBV28	TRBJ2-7	CASSTRLAGNEQYF	TGTGCCAGCAGTACCAGACTAGCGGGAAACGAGCAGTACTTC
NA	NA	TRBV6-5	TRBJ1-4	CASSYSGATNEKLFF	TGTGCCAGCAGTTACTCTGGGGCAACTAATGAAAAACTGTTTTTT
NA	NA	TRBV12-5	TRBJ2-2	CASGLDSILGELFF	TGTGCTAGTGGTTTGGACTCTATCCTCGGGGAGCTGTTTTTT
NA	TRBD2	TRBV9	TRBJ2-3	CASSATSGRVDTQYF	TGTGCCAGCAGCGCGACTAGCGGGAGAGTTGATACGCAGTATTTT
NA	NA	TRBV14	TRBJ2-7	CASSQLKYSHEQYF	TGTGCCAGCAGCCAACTGAAGTATTCCCACGAGCAGTACTTC
few	NA	TRBV29-1	TRBJ1-1	CSVEGLMNTEAFF	TGCAGCGTTGAAGGACTAATGAACACTGAAGCTTTCTTT
NA	NA	TRBV4-2	TRBJ2-6	CASSQRDSSSGANVLTF	TGTGCCAGCAGCCAGCGGGACAGCAGCTCTGGGGCCAACGTCCTGACTTTC
NA	TRBD2	TRBV7-6	TRBJ2-1	CASSWTSGRSYNEQFF	TGTGCCAGCAGCTGGACTAGCGGGAGGTCTTACAATGAGCAGTTCTTC
NA	TRBD1	TRBV11-2	TRBJ1-2	CASSLDDRGDGYTF	TGTGCCAGCAGCTTAGACGACAGGGGGGATGGCTACACCTTC
once	NA	TRBV11-3	TRBJ2-3	CASSLTTATDTQYF	TGTGCCAGCAGCTTAACCACAGCTACAGATACGCAGTATTTT
NA	TRBD1	TRBV10-1	TRBJ2-2	CASSGSGQGASGGELFF	TGCGCCAGCAGTGGGTCAGGACAGGGGGCTTCAGGCGGGGAGCTGTTTTTT
NA	TRBD2	TRBV9	TRBJ2-2	CASSVVAGATGELFF	TGTGCCAGCAGCGTCGTAGCGGGAGCCACCGGGGAGCTGTTTTTT
once	NA	TRBV7-9	TRBJ2-7	CASSLGPGLSYEQYF	TGTGCCAGCAGCTTAGGGCCGGGACTCAGCTACGAGCAGTACTTC
once	NA	TRBV28	TRBJ2-2	CASSPPRTGELFF	TGTGCCAGCAGCCCCCCCCGAACCGGGGAGCTGTTTTTT
NA	NA	TRBV5-6	TRBJ1-6	CASSIRRVQNSPLHF	TGTGCCAGCAGCATTCGCAGGGTACAGAATTCACCCCTCCACTTT
NA	TRBD1	TRBV11-1	TRBJ1-2	CASSPPGQGDLGYTF	TGTGCCAGCAGTCCTCCCGGACAGGGGGATTTGGGCTACACCTTC
NA	NA	TRBV7-6	TRBJ2-3	CASSLQGRADTQYF	TGTGCCAGCAGCTTACAAGGACGTGCAGATACGCAGTATTTT
NA	NA	TRBV5-6	TRBJ2-7	CASSLGGEQYF	TGTGCCAGCAGCTTGGGAGGAGAGCAGTACTTC
NA	TRBD2	TRBV28	TRBJ2-3	CASSLAGVTDTQYF	TGTGCCAGCAGCTTAGCGGGAGTCACAGATACGCAGTATTTT
NA	NA	TRBV7-2	TRBJ2-5	CASSLVWQETQYF	TGTGCCAGCAGCTTAGTTTGGCAAGAGACCCAGTACTTC
NA	TRBD2	TRBV9	TRBJ2-3	CASSLSGRSTDTQYF	TGTGCCAGCAGCTTGAGCGGGAGGAGCACAGATACGCAGTATTTT
NA	NA	TRBV6-1	TRBJ2-7	CATGYLGGHYEQYF	TGTGCCACCGGCTACTTAGGGGGTCACTACGAGCAGTACTTC